Below are 10 T cell receptor beta chains sequenced from a single sample in a study of blood T cell repertoires in COVID-19 (dated by TCRdb to 2018 to 2020). Libraries were built with the immunoSEQ multiplex PCR assay. Imported from immuneACCESS, the table was reduced by TCRdb to in-frame sequences with V and J called. These copies leave out some clones; in studies compared against another copy, an unresolved V gene accounts for under half, and the cause of the remainder is not known. The sample records under 300,000 clones, 85% to 90% of which are singletons. 5.5% to 6.5% of the sample rests with the top ten. Sequences were obtained from peripheral blood. Source of these receptors: a man in his sixties with acute or convalescent COVID-19.

The chain carries TRBV7-2 and TRBJ2-1; TRBD1 agrees at 8 bases. The CDR3 runs to 18 residues. Trimming removed 0 bases from V and 2 bases from J; junction bases left unmatched: 9. The V gene's germline CDR1 is SGHTA and CDR2 FQGNSA. CDR3 sequence (DNA): TGTGCCAGCAGCTTAGCCAAATCCAGGGGGCGGCCCTACAATGAGCAGTTCTTC. Translation gives CASSLAKSRGRPYNEQFF. Together with reference TRBV7-2 and TRBJ2-1, the CDR3 gives the full variable domain: GAGVSQSPSNKVTEKGKDVELRCDPISGHTALYWYRQSLGQGLEFLIYFQGNSAPDKSGLPSDRFSAERTGGSVSTLTIQRTQQEDSAVYLCASSLAKSRGRPYNEQFFGPGTRLTVL.

This clone was counted a few times. This chain connects TRBV19 to TRBJ1-5; 8 bases are a match to TRBD1. Germline loops: CDR1 LNHDA, CDR2 SQIVND (reference sequence). J was trimmed by 2 bases and V by 10 bases; bases with no gene match: 16. The CDR3 sequence is 17 residues long. In DNA, the CDR3 is TGTGCCACTTGCGCTAAACGGACAGGGTACGGCAATCAGCCCCAGCATTTT. Its protein product is CATCAKRTGYGNQPQHF.

The gene calls are TRBV6-5 and TRBJ1-4, with D hard to call. The V end was cut by 0 bases, the J end by 3 bases, with 2 bases between. The V gene's germline CDR1 is MNHEY and CDR2 SVGAGI. This CDR3 is 13 amino acids long. The CDR3 DNA is TGTGCCAGCAGTTACTCCGCTAATGAAAAACTGTTTTTT. Its protein is CASSYSANEKLFF.

The genes are TRBV11-2 and TRBJ2-7, with TRBD2 matching over 8 bases. Germline V CDR1 and CDR2: SGHAT, FQNNGV. The J segment lost 4 bases and the V segment lost 0 bases, leaving 8 bases of the junction unmatched. CDR3 length equals 16 residues. CDR3 DNA: TGTGCCAGCAGCTTAGATGGGGCGGGAGGTTCTTACGAGCAGTACTTC. As protein: CASSLDGAGGSYEQYF.

V is TRBV9 and J is TRBJ1-2; 10 bases line up with TRBD1. V shed 4 bases and J 2 bases; nucleotides not matched to a gene: 5. CDR1 and CDR2 from the germline V gene are SGDLS and YYNGEE. The CDR3 extends over 15 amino acids. DNA for the CDR3: TGTGCCAGCAGCCCCGGACAGGGGGTAAACTATGGCTACACCTTC. The encoded protein is CASSPGQGVNYGYTF.

V gene TRBV5-8 combines with J gene TRBJ1-5; D is unclear. The CDR3 spans 16 residues. The V end lost 0 bases, the J end lost 0 bases, and 10 bases lay between the germline ends. Looked up from germline, CDR1 is SGHTS and CDR2 is YDEGEE. CDR3 DNA: TGTGCCAGCAGCTTGGATGGTACCTATAGCAATCAGCCCCAGCATTTT. This sequence encodes CASSLDGTYSNQPQHF.

The rearrangement uses TRBV29-1 and TRBJ2-6; no reliable D call. The germline V and J ends were trimmed by 6 bases and 2 bases, with 8 bases remaining between them. This CDR3 has 13 residues. The V gene's germline CDR1 is SQVTM and CDR2 ANQGSEA. The CDR3 is CSVTRTGANVLTF. CDR3 bases: TGCAGCGTGACACGTACTGGGGCCAACGTCCTGACTTTC.

This sequence joins TRBV6-4 and TRBJ1-2, with no clear D. The CDR3 consists of 16 residues. The germline gives CDR1 MRHNA, CDR2 SNTAGT. Between the trimmed V and J ends, which lost 3 bases and 7 bases, there was a span of 21 bases. For the CDR3, the DNA is TGTGCCAGCAGTGATTGGACCCGTTTAGGAGAGGGTGGCTACACCTTC. Its protein is CASSDWTRLGEGGYTF.

The J gene is TRBJ1-4, the V gene TRBV3-1 (or the pseudogene TRBV3-2); possible D gene TRBD1, 5 bases. The CDR3 extends over 15 amino acids. V lost 2 bases to trimming and J lost 5 bases, with 12 bases between them. Germline loops: CDR1 LGHDT, CDR2 YNNKEL (reference sequence). The CDR3 DNA reads as TGTGCCAGCAGCCAAAACGTGGCAGGGAATGAAAAACTGTTTTTT. Encoded protein: CASSQNVAGNEKLFF.

The chain carries TRBV4-3 and TRBJ2-7; TRBD2 might be the D (5 bases). The CDR3 has 17 amino acids. V shed 0 bases and J shed 5 bases, with 20 bases lying between them. Germline V lookup: CDR1 LGHNA, CDR2 YSLEER. CDR3 sequence: CASSQDYFSALKDEQYF. For the CDR3, the DNA is TGCGCCAGCAGCCAAGACTACTTTAGCGCCCTAAAGGACGAGCAGTACTTC.